Given below is one TCR beta chain in context. The target antigen is unknown. The data derive from a study of radiotherapy plus CTLA-4 blockade in lung cancer. Study-level findings and limits: Blood saw expansion of tumor-derived TCR clones after radiotherapy plus ipilimumab.

Repertoires were generated with immunoSEQ multiplex PCR, while TCRdb's copy carries only in-frame clones and drops some. The data hold under 90,000 clones, with approximately 75% observed a single time. The sequence was obtained from a human donor with non-small cell lung cancer that progressed on radiotherapy plus ipilimumab. This specimen consisted of peripheral blood, obtained from a patient treated with radiotherapy plus ipilimumab.

The CDR3 coding sequence is TGTGCCAGCAGTGGGTTAATGGGCGGAGGTAGCACAGATACGCAGTATTTT. It encodes CASSGLMGGGSTDTQYF. The chain carries TRBV2 and TRBJ2-3, with a weak D call TRBD2 (5 bases). V dropped 4 bases and J dropped 0 bases, with 17 bases sitting between them. This CDR3 is 17 amino acids long. Looked up from germline, CDR1 is SNHLY and CDR2 is FYNNEI.